These 12 T cell receptor beta chains were sequenced from one sample in a study of blood T cell repertoires in COVID-19. Produced via immunoSEQ multiplex PCR; TCRdb's table is partial and in-frame only. Of a few hundred thousand clones listed, about 87% are singletons. The sample was PBMCs or T cells enriched from blood (not recorded which). The receptors were gathered from a woman aged 18-29 years who had recovered from COVID-19.

The V and J genes are TRBV9 and TRBJ1-2; 8 bases fit TRBD1. CDR1 SGDLS and CDR2 YYNGEE come from the germline V gene. CDR3 length: 15 amino acids. The J segment lost 3 bases and the V segment lost 3 bases, leaving 7 bases of the junction unmatched. The CDR3 nucleotides are TGTGCCAGCAGCGCCTCGACAGGGGCCCACTATGGCTACACCTTC. It encodes CASSASTGAHYGYTF. Full variable domain (missing parts from reference TRBV9 and TRBJ1-2): DSGVTQTPKHLITATGQRVTLRCSPRSGDLSVYWYQQSLDQGLQFLIQYYNGEERAKGNILERFSAQQFPDLHSELNLSSLELGDSALYFCASSASTGAHYGYTFGSGTRLTVV.

CDR3 region: CASSPRTGRDTEAFF. Written as DNA, the CDR3 is TGTGCCAGTAGTCCCCGGACAGGGCGAGACACTGAAGCTTTCTTT. The chain is built from TRBV19 and TRBJ1-1; 8 bases map to TRBD1. This CDR3 is built from 15 residues. The J segment lost 3 bases and the V segment lost 5 bases, leaving 8 bases of the junction unmatched. The germline V gene encodes CDR1 LNHDA and CDR2 SQIVND (reference sequence).

The chain recombines TRBV19 with TRBJ2-1; 10 bases fit TRBD1. V lost 5 bases and J lost 9; bases outside the gene matches: 4. Germline V gene sequence: CDR1 LNHDA, CDR2 SQIVND (reference sequence). The CDR3 runs to 13 residues. CDR3 in amino acids: CASSETGGAEQFF. The CDR3 coding sequence is TGTGCCAGTAGTGAGACAGGGGGCGCTGAGCAGTTCTTC.

The chain recombines TRBV7-9 with TRBJ1-5; D is unclear. Germline CDR1 reads SEHNR; CDR2 reads FQNEAQ (reference sequence). V was trimmed by 6 bases and J by 6 bases, leaving 9 bases between them. The CDR3 runs 12 residues. CDR3 coding DNA: TGTGCCAGCAGTAGAGAGGGTCAGCCCCAGCATTTT. This gives the protein CASSREGQPQHF. The variable domain in full, completed from reference TRBV7-9 and TRBJ1-5, reads DTGVSQNPRHKITKRGQNVTFRCDPISEHNRLYWYRQTLGQGPEFLTYFQNEAQLEKSRLLSDRFSAERPKGSFSTLEIQRTEQGDSAMYLCASSREGQPQHFGDGTRLSIL.

This chain connects TRBV28 to TRBJ1-5; 8 bases are a match to TRBD1. Looked up from germline, CDR1 is MDHEN and CDR2 is SYDVKM. This CDR3 has 15 residues. V was pared by 4 bases and J by 5 bases, with 7 bases of the junction left unmatched. CDR3 bases: TGTGCCAGCAGTTCCACTGGACAGGGCTATCAGCCCCAGCATTTT. Amino acids: CASSSTGQGYQPQHF.

The chain uses TRBV10-3 and TRBJ2-5; 9 bases agree with TRBD2. The V and J ends lost 5 bases and 1 base, in that order; junction bases with no gene match: 5. Germline CDR1 and CDR2: ENHRY and SYGVKD. The CDR3 runs to 15 residues. CDR3: CAISYSGGRQETQYF. The CDR3, as DNA: TGTGCCATCAGTTATAGCGGGGGCCGCCAAGAGACCCAGTACTTC.

As for this clone: The junction departs from the called germline gene at one end, perhaps through a read error. Different DNA sequences within this sample yield the same CDR3. This chain joins TRBV7-2 and TRBJ2-7; D possibly corresponds to TRBD2 (6 bases). The CDR3 consists of 15 residues. Germline CDR1 SGHTA, CDR2 FQGNSA. CDR3 DNA: TGTGCCAGTAGCTTAACACTAGCCCAAGCCTACGAGCAGTACTTC. Protein: CASSLTLAQAYEQYF. Based on the CDR3 plus reference TRBV7-2 and TRBJ2-7, the full variable domain is GAGVSQSPSNKVTEKGKDVELRCDPISGHTALYWYRQSLGQGLEFLIYFQGNSAPDKSGLPSDRFSAERTGGSVSTLTIQRTQQEDSAVYLCASSLTLAQAYEQYFGPGTRLTVT.

This chain connects TRBV27 to TRBJ1-4; 7 bases line up with TRBD1. The V gene's germline CDR1 is MNHEY and CDR2 SMNVEV (reference sequence). With 6 bases clipped from V and 8 bases from J, the junction kept 12 bases outside the gene matches. There are 15 residues in the CDR3. Written as DNA, the CDR3 is TGTGCCAGCAGCCTACGGACAGGTACGCGGGAAAAACTGTTTTTT. It translates to CASSLRTGTREKLFF.

The chain uses TRBV4-3 and TRBJ1-2; tentative D call: TRBD1 (5 bases). The germline gives CDR1 LGHNA, CDR2 YSLEER. This CDR3 is built from 14 residues. V dropped 5 bases and J dropped 1 base, with 11 bases sitting between them. CDR3 DNA sequence: TGCGCCAGCAGCATCCAGGGCGGTAACTATGGCTACACCTTC. Protein sequence: CASSIQGGNYGYTF.

The V and J genes are TRBV30 and TRBJ1-6; D might be TRBD1 (6 bases). The CDR3 length is 14 residues. V was trimmed by 5 bases and J by 4 bases, leaving 12 bases between them. Germline V lookup: CDR1 GTSNPN, CDR2 SVGIG (reference sequence). CDR3 DNA sequence: TGTGCCTGGGGGGGGACACCTTATAATTCACCCCTCCACTTT. It codes for CAWGGTPYNSPLHF.

The V gene is TRBV12-3 or TRBV12-4, the J gene TRBJ2-7, with a tentative D call TRBD1 (6 bases). CDR3 length: 13 amino acids. The germline V and J ends were trimmed by 2 bases and 6 bases, with 11 bases remaining between them. The CDR3 here is CASSLRQAGEQYF. Here the CDR3 DNA reads TGTGCCAGCAGTTTACGACAGGCGGGCGAGCAGTACTTC.

J is TRBJ1-1 and V is TRBV5-6; D unclear. The CDR3 runs 17 residues. Between the trimmed V and J ends, which lost 0 bases and 4 bases, there was a span of 19 bases. Per germline, CDR1 SGHDT and CDR2 YYEEEE. CDR3 residues: CASSLVGDFWISTEAFF. For the CDR3, the DNA is TGTGCCAGCAGCTTGGTGGGTGACTTCTGGATTTCCACTGAAGCTTTCTTT.